Sequencing of this T cell receptor beta chain was carried out in a study of T cells after yellow fever vaccination. Study observations and caveats: Among all clonotypes, a small share was observed in both CD4 and CD8 compartments. Booster samples showed a return of most primary-vaccination clones (about 97% CD4, around 85% CD8).

On this clonotype: No antigen is known for it.

5'RACE template switching generated TCR cDNA, adding a universal primer site and UMIs. TCRdb processed the 5' RACE reads anew with MiXCR; each CDR3 protein has one entry. The table shows about 350,000 distinct CDR3 sequences, with roughly 8% occurring only once. This material consisted of PBMCs, taken roughly seven weeks after the first yellow fever vaccination. The source is a man younger than 35 who received the YFV17D yellow fever vaccine.

The CDR3 DNA follows: TGTGCCACCGGGATGGAGAACACCGGGGAGCTGTTTTTT. Protein product: CATGMENTGELFF. V gene TRBV24-1 combines with J gene TRBJ2-2, with D hard to call. CDR1 KGHDR and CDR2 SFDVKD come from the germline V gene. V was shortened by 9 bases and J by 1 base, with 8 bases between the two germline ends. The CDR3 is 13 residues long.